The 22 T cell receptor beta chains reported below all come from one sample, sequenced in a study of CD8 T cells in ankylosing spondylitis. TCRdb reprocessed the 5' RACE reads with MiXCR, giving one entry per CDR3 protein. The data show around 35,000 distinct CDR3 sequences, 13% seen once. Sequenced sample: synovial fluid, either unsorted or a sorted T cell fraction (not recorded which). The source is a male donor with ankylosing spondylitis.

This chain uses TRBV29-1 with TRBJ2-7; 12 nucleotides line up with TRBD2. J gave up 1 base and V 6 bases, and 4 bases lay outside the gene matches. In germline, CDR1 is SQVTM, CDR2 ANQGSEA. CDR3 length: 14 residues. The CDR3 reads CSVTGLAGSYEQYF. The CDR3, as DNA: TGCAGCGTCACCGGACTAGCGGGGTCCTACGAGCAGTACTTC.

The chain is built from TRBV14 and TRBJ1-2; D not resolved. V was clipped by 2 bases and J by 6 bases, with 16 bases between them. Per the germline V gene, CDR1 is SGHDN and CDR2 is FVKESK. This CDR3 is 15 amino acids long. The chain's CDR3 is CASSQMADTRDGYTF. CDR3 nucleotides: TGTGCCAGCAGCCAAATGGCTGATACCCGGGATGGCTACACCTTC.

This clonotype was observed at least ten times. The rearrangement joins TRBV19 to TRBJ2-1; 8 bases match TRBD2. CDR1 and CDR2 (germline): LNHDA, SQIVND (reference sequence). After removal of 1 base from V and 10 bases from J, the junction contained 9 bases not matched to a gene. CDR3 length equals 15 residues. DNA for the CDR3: TGTGCCAGTAGTATAGTCCGGGGGGGTATTGGGGAGCAGTTCTTC. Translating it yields CASSIVRGGIGEQFF.

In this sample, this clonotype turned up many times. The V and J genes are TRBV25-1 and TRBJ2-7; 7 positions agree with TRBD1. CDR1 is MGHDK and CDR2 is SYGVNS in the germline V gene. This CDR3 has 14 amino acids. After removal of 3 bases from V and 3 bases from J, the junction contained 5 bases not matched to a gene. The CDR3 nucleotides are TGTGCCAGCAGTGATTGGGACAGTCACTACGAGCAGTACTTC. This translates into CASSDWDSHYEQYF.

DNA of the CDR3: TGTGCCAGCTCACGGGGACAGGGGGCGCCCGGTGAAAAACTGTTTTTT. It specifies CASSRGQGAPGEKLFF. The rearrangement uses TRBV18 and TRBJ1-4; 12 bases are a match to TRBD1. The CDR3 contains 16 residues. With 4 bases clipped from V and 7 bases from J, the junction kept 7 bases outside the gene matches. Germline CDR1 is KGHSH and CDR2 is LQKENI. The complete variable domain, with remaining parts taken from reference TRBV18 and TRBJ1-4, reads NAGVMQNPRHLVRRRGQEARLRCSPMKGHSHVYWYRQLPEEGLKFMVYLQKENIIDESGMPKERFSAEFPKEGPSILRIQQVVRGDSAAYFCASSRGQGAPGEKLFFGSGTQLSVL.

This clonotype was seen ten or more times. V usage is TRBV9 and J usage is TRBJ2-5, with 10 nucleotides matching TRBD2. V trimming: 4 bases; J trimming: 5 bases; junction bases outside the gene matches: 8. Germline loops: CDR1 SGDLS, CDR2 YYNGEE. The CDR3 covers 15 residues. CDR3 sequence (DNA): TGTGCCAGCAGCCCCCAGGGACTAGCGAGGGAGACCCAGTACTTC. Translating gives CASSPQGLARETQYF.

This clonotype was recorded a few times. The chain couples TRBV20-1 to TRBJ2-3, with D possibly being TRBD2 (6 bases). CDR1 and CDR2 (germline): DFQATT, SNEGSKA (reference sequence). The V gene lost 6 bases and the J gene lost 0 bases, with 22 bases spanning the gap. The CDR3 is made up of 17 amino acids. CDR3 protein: CSATKWVPGTSTDTQYF. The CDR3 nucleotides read TGCAGTGCCACCAAGTGGGTGCCGGGGACTAGCACAGATACGCAGTATTTT.

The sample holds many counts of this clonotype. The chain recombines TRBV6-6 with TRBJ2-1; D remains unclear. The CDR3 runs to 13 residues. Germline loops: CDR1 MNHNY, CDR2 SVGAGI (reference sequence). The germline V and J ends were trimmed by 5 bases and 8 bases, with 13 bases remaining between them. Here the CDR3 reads CASSGMEIDEQFF. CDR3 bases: TGTGCCAGCAGTGGGATGGAGATCGATGAGCAGTTCTTC.

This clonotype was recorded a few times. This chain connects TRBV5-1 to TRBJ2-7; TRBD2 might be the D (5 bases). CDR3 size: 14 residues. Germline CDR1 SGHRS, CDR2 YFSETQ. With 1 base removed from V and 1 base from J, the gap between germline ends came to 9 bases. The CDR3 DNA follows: TGCGCCAGCAGCTTGTCCAGCGGATCCTACGAGCAGTACTTC. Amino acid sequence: CASSLSSGSYEQYF.

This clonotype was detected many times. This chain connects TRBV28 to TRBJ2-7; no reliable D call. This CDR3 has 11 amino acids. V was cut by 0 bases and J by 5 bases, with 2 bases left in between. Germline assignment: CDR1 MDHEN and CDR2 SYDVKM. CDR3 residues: CASSLWDEQYF. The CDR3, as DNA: TGTGCCAGCAGTTTATGGGACGAGCAGTACTTC.

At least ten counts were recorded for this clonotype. This CDR3 is CASSSTRVGSNQPQHF. CDR3 nucleotide sequence: TGTGCCAGCAGTTCGACCAGGGTCGGGAGCAATCAGCCCCAGCATTTT. The chain employs TRBV12-3 or TRBV12-4 and TRBJ1-5; TRBD1 is a possible D gene (5 bases). The CDR3 is made up of 16 amino acids. V lost 4 bases and J 1 base, leaving 14 bases between the germline ends.

The CDR3: CSARGDGYTDTQYF. Written as DNA, the CDR3 is TGCAGTGCTAGGGGCGACGGGTACACAGATACGCAGTATTTT. The chain has TRBV20-1 and TRBJ2-3, with D unclear. Trimming took off 3 bases at V and 2 bases at J, with 12 bases between the two ends. Per germline, CDR1 DFQATT and CDR2 SNEGSKA (reference sequence). The CDR3 is made up of 14 amino acids.

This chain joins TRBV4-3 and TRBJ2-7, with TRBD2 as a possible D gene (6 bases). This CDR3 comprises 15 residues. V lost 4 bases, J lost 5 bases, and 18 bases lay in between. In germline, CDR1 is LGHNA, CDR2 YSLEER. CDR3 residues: CASSPFGGEIHEQYF. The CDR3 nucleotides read TGCGCCAGCAGCCCCTTCGGGGGAGAAATCCACGAGCAGTACTTC.

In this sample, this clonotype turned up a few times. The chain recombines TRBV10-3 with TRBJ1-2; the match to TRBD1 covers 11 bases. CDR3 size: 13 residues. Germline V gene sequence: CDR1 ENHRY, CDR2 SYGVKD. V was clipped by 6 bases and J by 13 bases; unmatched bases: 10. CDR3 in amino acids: CAIRKDRGRFSTF. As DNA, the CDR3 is TGTGCCATCAGGAAGGACAGGGGGCGGTTTTCCACCTTC.

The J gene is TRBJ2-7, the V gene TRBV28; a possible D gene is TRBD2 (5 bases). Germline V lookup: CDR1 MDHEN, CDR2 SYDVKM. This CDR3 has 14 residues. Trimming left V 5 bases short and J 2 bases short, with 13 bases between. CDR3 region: CASSQDSSAYEQYF. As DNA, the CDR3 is TGTGCCAGCAGTCAGGACTCTTCCGCCTACGAGCAGTACTTC.

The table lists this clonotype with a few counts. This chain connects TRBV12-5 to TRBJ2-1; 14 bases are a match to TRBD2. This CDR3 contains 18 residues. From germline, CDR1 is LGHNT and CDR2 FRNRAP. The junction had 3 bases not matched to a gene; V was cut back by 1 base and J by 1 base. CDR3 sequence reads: CASGLGLAGGSSYNEQFF. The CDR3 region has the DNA TGTGCTAGTGGTTTGGGACTAGCGGGGGGGTCGTCCTACAATGAGCAGTTCTTC.

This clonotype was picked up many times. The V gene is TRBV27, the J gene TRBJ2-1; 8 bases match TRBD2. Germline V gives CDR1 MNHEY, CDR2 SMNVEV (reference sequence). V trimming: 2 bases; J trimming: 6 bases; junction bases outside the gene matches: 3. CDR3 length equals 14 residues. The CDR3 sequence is CASSLTGTSNEQFF. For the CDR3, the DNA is TGTGCCAGCAGTTTAACCGGGACTAGCAATGAGCAGTTCTTC.

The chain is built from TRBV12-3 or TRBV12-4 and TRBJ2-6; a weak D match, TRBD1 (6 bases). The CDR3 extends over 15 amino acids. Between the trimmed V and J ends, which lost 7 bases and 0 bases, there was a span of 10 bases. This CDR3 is CASTLDSSGANVLTF. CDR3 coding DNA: TGTGCCAGCACCTTGGACAGCTCTGGGGCCAACGTCCTGACTTTC.

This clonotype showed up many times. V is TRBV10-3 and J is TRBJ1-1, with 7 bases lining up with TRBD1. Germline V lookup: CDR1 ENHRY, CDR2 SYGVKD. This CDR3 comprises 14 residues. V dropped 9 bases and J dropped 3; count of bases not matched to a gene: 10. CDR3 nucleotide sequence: TGTGCCATTTCCCCGACAGGGAGGTACACTGAAGCTTTCTTT. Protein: CAISPTGRYTEAFF.

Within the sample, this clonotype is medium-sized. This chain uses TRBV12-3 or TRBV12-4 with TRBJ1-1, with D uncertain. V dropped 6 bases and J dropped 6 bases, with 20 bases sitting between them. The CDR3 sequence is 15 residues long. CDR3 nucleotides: TGTGCCAGCAGCCCTCTTGCCAACCCGGGATCTGAAGCTTTCTTT. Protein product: CASSPLANPGSEAFF.

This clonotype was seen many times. CDR3 DNA sequence: TGTGCCAGCAGTTCCCCCGGGGAACGCTACGAGCAGTACTTC. Protein sequence: CASSSPGERYEQYF. The V call is TRBV6-5, the J call TRBJ2-7; possibly TRBD2 for D (5 bases). The V gene lost 4 bases and the J gene lost 3 bases, with 13 bases spanning the gap. Per germline, CDR1 MNHEY and CDR2 SVGAGI. This CDR3 spans 14 amino acids.

CDR3 DNA: TGTGCCAGCAGTTTAATCGGGACAGGGAACGAGCAGTACTTC. This sequence encodes CASSLIGTGNEQYF. This sequence joins TRBV27 and TRBJ2-7, with TRBD1 matching 9 bases. J lost 5 bases, V lost 2 bases, and 4 bases had no gene match. Germline CDR1 is MNHEY and CDR2 is SMNVEV (reference sequence). The CDR3 spans 14 residues.